This is a list of T cell receptor beta chains from one sample in a study of blood T cell repertoires in COVID-19. Profiled with immunoSEQ multiplex PCR; TCRdb holds only in-frame clones, not every one. The sample includes approximately 89,000 clones, roughly 92% of them seen just once. The sequenced sample was peripheral blood. These receptors were obtained from a woman between 55 and 75 years old with active COVID-19. CDR3s include the opening cysteine and the closing phenylalanine or tryptophan. D genes are given only for firm matches. Clone size, where shown, is once, few, many, or a class for clones that have expanded.

clone_size	v_call	d_call	cdr3_length	j_call	cdr3_aa	cdr3_nt
once	TRBV27	TRBD1	17	TRBJ1-4	CASSSTSTGTELEKLFF	TGTGCCAGCAGCTCAACTTCTACCGGGACAGAGCTTGAAAAACTGTTTTTT
few	TRBV29-1	TRBD2	14	TRBJ2-3	CSVGTSLSTDTQYF	TGCAGCGTGGGGACTAGCCTTAGCACAGATACGCAGTATTTT
once	TRBV3-1/TRBV3-2	.	14	TRBJ2-7	CASSQDLEIGEQYF	TGTGCCAGCAGCCAAGATCTGGAGATAGGCGAGCAGTACTTC
.	TRBV11-2	TRBD1	16	TRBJ1-5	CASSRGGRGDRQPQHF	TGTGCCAGCAGCAGAGGGGGCAGGGGGGACCGTCAGCCCCAGCATTTT
.	TRBV28	.	13	TRBJ2-2	CATSPGGLGELFF	TGTGCCACCTCTCCCGGTGGACTCGGGGAGCTGTTTTTT
.	TRBV28	TRBD1	15	TRBJ2-1	CASSPYRGSYNEQFF	TGTGCCAGCAGTCCTTACAGGGGTTCCTACAATGAGCAGTTCTTC
.	TRBV6-5	.	12	TRBJ1-1	CASSLQGTGAFF	TGTGCCAGCAGCCTACAGGGAACTGGAGCTTTCTTT
once	TRBV27	.	15	TRBJ2-1	CASSANRGSYNEQFF	TGTGCCAGCAGTGCGAATAGGGGCTCCTACAATGAGCAGTTCTTC
.	TRBV5-1	.	15	TRBJ1-1	CASSLDLPGVTEAFF	TGCGCCAGCAGCTTGGATCTGCCGGGGGTCACTGAAGCTTTCTTT
.	TRBV2	.	14	TRBJ2-2	CATRGLTGAGELFF	TGTGCCACCCGAGGTTTGACTGGCGCCGGGGAGCTGTTTTTT
.	TRBV2	TRBD2	15	TRBJ2-1	CASARLAGSYNEQFF	TGTGCCAGCGCCAGACTAGCGGGGAGCTACAATGAGCAGTTCTTC
once	TRBV4-1	.	15	TRBJ2-3	CASSQEGRGTDTQYF	TGCGCCAGCAGCCAGGAGGGACGGGGCACAGATACGCAGTATTTT
once	TRBV7-2	TRBD1	16	TRBJ2-5	CASSLDPPGGQETQYF	TGTGCCAGCAGCTTAGATCCCCCAGGGGGCCAAGAGACCCAGTACTTC
few	TRBV11-2	TRBD1	15	TRBJ2-7	CASSARTGNSYEQYF	TGTGCCAGCAGCGCTCGGACAGGGAACTCCTACGAGCAGTACTTC
.	TRBV1	.	15	TRBJ2-3	CSPNPGLASTDTQYF	TGCTCACCAAACCCGGGACTAGCGAGCACAGATACGCAGTATTTT
.	TRBV2	TRBD2	15	TRBJ2-1	CASSRGTSGSNEQFF	TGTGCCAGCAGCAGGGGGACTAGCGGGAGTAATGAGCAGTTCTTC
once	TRBV7-9	TRBD1	14	TRBJ1-4	CASSLGTGNEKLFF	TGTGCCAGCAGCTTAGGGACAGGGAATGAAAAACTGTTTTTT
.	TRBV7-6	TRBD1	14	TRBJ1-1	CASSLGQVNTEAFF	TGTGCCAGCAGCCTGGGACAGGTGAACACTGAAGCTTTCTTT
.	TRBV18	TRBD1	15	TRBJ2-7	CASSPSGQGPLSTNF	TGTGCCAGCTCACCATCGGGACAGGGACCCCTATCTACGAACTTC
.	TRBV7-9	.	15	TRBJ1-2	CASSSGGYLYRGYTF	TGTGCCAGCAGCTCGGGGGGATACCTATATCGTGGCTACACCTTC
few	TRBV6-7	.	16	TRBJ1-5	CASSYPGVASNQPQHF	TGTGCCAGCAGTTACCCTGGAGTGGCCAGCAATCAGCCCCAGCATTTT
.	TRBV11-3	TRBD2	15	TRBJ2-5	CASSSAGGTQETQYF	TGTGCCAGCAGCTCAGCGGGAGGGACCCAAGAGACCCAGTACTTC
.	TRBV6-5	.	14	TRBJ2-2	CASTPDPRSGELFF	TGTGCCAGCACCCCCGACCCTAGGAGCGGGGAGCTGTTTTTT
.	TRBV30	TRBD2	15	TRBJ2-3	CAWSSGGSNTDTQYF	TGTGCCTGGTCTAGCGGGGGATCAAACACAGATACGCAGTATTTT
.	TRBV11-2	TRBD1	12	TRBJ2-5	CASRQGQETQYF	TGTGCCAGCAGACAGGGACAGGAGACCCAGTACTTC
.	TRBV6-5	.	14	TRBJ2-7	CASTGSLSATEQYF	TGTGCCAGCACCGGGTCCCTCTCGGCTACCGAGCAGTACTTC
.	TRBV7-2	.	15	TRBJ2-3	CASSPRDSYTDTQYF	TGTGCCAGCAGCCCCCGGGACTCCTACACAGATACGCAGTATTTT
.	TRBV10-2	.	15	TRBJ2-3	CASSESGEYTDTQYF	TGCGCCAGCAGTGAGTCAGGAGAATACACAGATACGCAGTATTTT
.	TRBV24-1	.	14	TRBJ1-2	CATSDTRDGYGYTF	TGTGCCACCAGTGACACCAGGGATGGGTATGGCTACACCTTC
.	TRBV18	TRBD1	14	TRBJ1-4	CASSQTGVNEKLFF	TGTGCCAGCTCGCAAACAGGGGTTAATGAAAAACTGTTTTTT
.	TRBV7-8	TRBD2	16	TRBJ2-7	CASSLQGLAGVYEQYF	TGTGCCAGCAGCTTGCAGGGACTAGCGGGAGTCTACGAGCAGTACTTC
once	TRBV18	TRBD1	15	TRBJ2-2	CASSPGQVGTGELFF	TGTGCCAGCTCACCGGGACAGGTGGGCACCGGGGAGCTGTTTTTT
.	TRBV11-3	TRBD1	15	TRBJ1-1	CASSLRQGRNTEAFF	TGTGCCAGCAGCTTGAGACAGGGGAGGAACACTGAAGCTTTCTTT
once	TRBV5-1	.	16	TRBJ1-6	CASSATGSKQNSPLHF	TGCGCCAGCAGCGCCACGGGGTCTAAACAAAATTCACCCCTCCACTTT
.	TRBV7-9	TRBD2	16	TRBJ2-1	CASSTTSGRNYNEQFF	TGTGCCAGCAGCACGACTAGCGGGAGGAACTACAATGAGCAGTTCTTC
.	TRBV7-8	.	16	TRBJ2-5	CASSPTGGAPRGTQYF	TGTGCCAGCAGCCCTACGGGCGGGGCTCCTCGGGGGACCCAGTACTTC
.	TRBV24-1	TRBD1	19	TRBJ2-1	CATSAGQGLPPSPYNEQFF	TGTGCCACCAGTGCGGGACAGGGGCTCCCCCCCAGCCCCTACAATGAGCAGTTCTTC
.	TRBV6-5	.	16	TRBJ2-2	CASSYYQAVDTGELFF	TGTGCCAGCAGTTATTACCAGGCAGTCGACACCGGGGAGCTGTTTTTT
.	TRBV28	.	13	TRBJ1-1	CASSYGRNTEAFF	TGTGCCAGCAGTTACGGTAGGAACACTGAAGCTTTCTTT
.	TRBV19	TRBD2	18	TRBJ2-2	CASSWARLAGGNTGELFF	TGTGCCAGCAGTTGGGCCAGACTAGCGGGAGGTAACACCGGGGAGCTGTTTTTT
.	TRBV2	.	14	TRBJ2-5	CASRGPSGQETQYF	TGTGCCAGCAGGGGCCCGTCAGGACAAGAGACCCAGTACTTC
.	TRBV3-1/TRBV3-2	.	15	TRBJ1-6	CASSQDSRGFTPLHF	TGTGCCAGCAGCCAAGATTCTCGGGGATTTACACCCCTCCACTTT
.	TRBV10-3	.	15	TRBJ1-2	CAISKDTGGVYGYTF	TGTGCCATCAGTAAGGACACCGGAGGGGTCTATGGCTACACCTTC
few	TRBV27	TRBD1	16	TRBJ1-6	CASSLRKGQGGSPLHF	TGTGCCAGCAGTTTAAGGAAAGGACAGGGGGGATCACCCCTCCACTTT
.	TRBV5-6	.	16	TRBJ1-2	CASSLAGRDLDYGYTF	TGTGCCAGCAGCTTGGCCGGGCGGGACCTAGACTATGGCTACACCTTC
.	TRBV24-1	.	18	TRBJ2-6	CATSDSTQVISGANVLTF	TGTGCCACCAGTGATAGTACACAGGTTATCTCTGGGGCCAACGTCCTGACTTTC
.	TRBV18	.	14	TRBJ2-1	CASSLAQSYNEQFF	TGTGCCAGCTCACTGGCACAGTCGTACAATGAGCAGTTCTTC
.	TRBV7-9	TRBD1	16	TRBJ2-5	CASSSGDRGTFETQYF	TGTGCCAGCAGCTCGGGGGACAGGGGGACTTTTGAGACCCAGTACTTC
.	TRBV28	.	12	TRBJ1-1	CASSPGGTEAFF	TGTGCCAGCAGTCCGGGGGGCACTGAAGCTTTCTTT
.	TRBV2	.	14	TRBJ2-7	CASMEDSLSYEQYF	TGTGCCAGCATGGAGGACAGTCTTTCCTACGAGCAGTACTTC
.	TRBV6-5	TRBD2	15	TRBJ2-7	CASRRAGGSSYEQYF	TGTGCCAGCAGGAGGGCGGGGGGAAGCTCCTACGAGCAGTACTTC
once	TRBV29-1	.	13	TRBJ1-1	CSVWREANTEAFF	TGCAGCGTTTGGAGGGAGGCGAACACTGAAGCTTTCTTT
.	TRBV12-3/TRBV12-4	TRBD1	13	TRBJ1-5	CASRRQGDQPQHF	TGTGCCAGCAGAAGACAGGGGGATCAGCCCCAGCATTTT
once	TRBV5-4	.	15	TRBJ2-3	CASSFGGDRTDTQYF	TGTGCCAGCAGCTTCGGCGGGGACCGCACAGATACGCAGTATTTT
.	TRBV10-3	TRBD1	15	TRBJ2-3	CAIRGEDRGGDTQYF	TGTGCCATTAGGGGAGAGGACAGGGGGGGAGATACGCAGTATTTT